The entry below describes one T cell receptor beta chain. From germline, CDR1 is MGHRA and CDR2 YSYEKL. V was pared by 0 bases and J by 9 bases, with 5 bases of the junction left unmatched. The length of the CDR3 is 14 residues. The record originates from a study of blood T cell repertoires in COVID-19. Using immunoSEQ multiplex PCR, the repertoire was profiled, and TCRdb retains in-frame clones only, with some absent. Of nearly 200,000 clones in the sample, about 90% were seen once. The sequenced sample consisted of peripheral blood. This clonotype was obtained from a woman in her 70s with acute or convalescent COVID-19. The chain recombines TRBV4-1 with TRBJ2-4, with 7 bases identical to TRBD2. This CDR3 is CASSQDRGGFIQYF. CDR3 nucleotides: TGCGCCAGCAGCCAAGATCGCGGGGGTTTCATTCAGTACTTC.